Only one count was recorded for the clone carrying this T cell receptor (beta chain). The data belong to a study of technical replicates of blood from a handful of donors. V was cut by 7 bases and J by 3 bases, with 12 bases left in between. This CDR3 region has 13 residues. Germline V lookup: CDR1 SNHLY, CDR2 FYNNEI. TCRdb's copy holds only in-frame clones and misses some; the assay was immunoSEQ multiplex PCR. The table shows 98,000 or so clones, with 95% occurring only once. The receptor's source is a human donor in good health. Sample: T cells isolated from PBMCs. The genes are TRBV2 and TRBJ1-1; D is ambiguous. CDR3 sequence: CASTYVRDTEAFF. The CDR3 coding sequence is TGTGCCAGCACCTACGTGAGGGACACTGAAGCTTTCTTT.